This T cell receptor beta chain was observed in a study of blood T cell repertoires in COVID-19. Study-wide background: PBMCs, B-cell-depleted T cells, or T cells were the source of the cDNA or gDNA that made up the material.

How the authors handled the data: The authors estimated nucleated cell counts from reference gene primer amplification. Assay: immunoSEQ multiplex PCR; the TCRdb copy retains only in-frame clones and omits some. Clone size and V and J calls were adopted from that table, with D and trimming inferred from the DNA. This sample carries 210,000 or so clones, roughly 80% of them seen once, and the ten largest clones take 8.5% to 12%. The CDR3 runs 16 residues. Looked up from germline, CDR1 is SSHAT and CDR2 is FNYEAQ (reference sequence). V is TRBV7-7 and J is TRBJ1-6, with TRBD1 as a possible D gene (5 bases). Sample: peripheral blood. The sequence came from a woman aged 80 or older with acute or convalescent COVID-19. The CDR3 nucleotides are TGTGCTCCCCTGGGGGGACCCGGCTCCTATAATTCACCCCTCCACTTT. Translated: CAPLGGPGSYNSPLHF.